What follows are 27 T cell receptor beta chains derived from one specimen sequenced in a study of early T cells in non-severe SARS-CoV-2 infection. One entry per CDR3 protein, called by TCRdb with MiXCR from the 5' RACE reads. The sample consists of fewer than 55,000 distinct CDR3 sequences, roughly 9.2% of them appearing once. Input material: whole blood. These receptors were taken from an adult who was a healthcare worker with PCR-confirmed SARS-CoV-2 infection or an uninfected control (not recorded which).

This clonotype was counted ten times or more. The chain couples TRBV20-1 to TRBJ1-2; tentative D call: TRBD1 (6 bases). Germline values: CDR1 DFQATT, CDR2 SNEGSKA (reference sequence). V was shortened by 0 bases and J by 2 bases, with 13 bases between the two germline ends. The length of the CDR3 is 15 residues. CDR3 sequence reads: CSARDNGGTNYGYTF. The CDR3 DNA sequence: TGCAGTGCTAGAGATAACGGCGGGACAAACTATGGCTACACCTTC.

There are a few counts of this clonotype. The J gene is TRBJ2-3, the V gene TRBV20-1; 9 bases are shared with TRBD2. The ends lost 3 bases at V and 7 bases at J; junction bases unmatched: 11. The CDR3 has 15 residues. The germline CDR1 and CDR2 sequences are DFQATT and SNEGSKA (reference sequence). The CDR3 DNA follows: TGCAGTGCTAGGGCTAGACTAGCGGCCAGTCATACGCAGTATTTT. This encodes CSARARLAASHTQYF.

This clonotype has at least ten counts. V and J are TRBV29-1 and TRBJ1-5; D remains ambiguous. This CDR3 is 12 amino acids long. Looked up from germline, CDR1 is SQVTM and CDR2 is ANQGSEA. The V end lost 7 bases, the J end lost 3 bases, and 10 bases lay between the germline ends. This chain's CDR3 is CSALGYNQPQHF. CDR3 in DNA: TGCAGCGCCCTAGGTTACAATCAGCCCCAGCATTTT.

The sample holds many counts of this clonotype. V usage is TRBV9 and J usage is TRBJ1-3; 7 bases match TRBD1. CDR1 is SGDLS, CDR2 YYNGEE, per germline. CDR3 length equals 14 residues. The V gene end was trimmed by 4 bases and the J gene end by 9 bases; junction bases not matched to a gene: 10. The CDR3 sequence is CASSPGQGVGTIYF. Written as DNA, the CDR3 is TGTGCCAGCAGCCCCGGCCAGGGGGTAGGCACCATATATTTT.

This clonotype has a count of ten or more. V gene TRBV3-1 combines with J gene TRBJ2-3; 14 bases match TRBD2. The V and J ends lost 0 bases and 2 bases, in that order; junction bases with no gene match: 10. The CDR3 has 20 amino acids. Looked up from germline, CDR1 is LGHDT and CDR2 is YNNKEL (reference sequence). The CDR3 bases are TGTGCCAGCAGCCAAGAAGCTTACGGGACTAGCGGGAGCTACACAGATACGCAGTATTTT. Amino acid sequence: CASSQEAYGTSGSYTDTQYF.

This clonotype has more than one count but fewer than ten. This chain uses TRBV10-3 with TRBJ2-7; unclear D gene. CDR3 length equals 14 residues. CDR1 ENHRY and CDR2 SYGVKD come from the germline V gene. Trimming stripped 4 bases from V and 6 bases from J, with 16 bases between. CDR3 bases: TGTGCCATCAGTGTTTCCGATGATGCTGGCGAGCAGTACTTC. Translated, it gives CAISVSDDAGEQYF.

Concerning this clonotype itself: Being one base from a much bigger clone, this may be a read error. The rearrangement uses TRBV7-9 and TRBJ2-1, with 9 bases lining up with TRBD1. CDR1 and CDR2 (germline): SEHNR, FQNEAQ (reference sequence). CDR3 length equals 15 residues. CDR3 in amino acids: CASSGKPGQGDEQIF. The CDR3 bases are TGTGCCAGCAGCGGGAAGCCGGGACAGGGCGATGAGCAGATCTTC.

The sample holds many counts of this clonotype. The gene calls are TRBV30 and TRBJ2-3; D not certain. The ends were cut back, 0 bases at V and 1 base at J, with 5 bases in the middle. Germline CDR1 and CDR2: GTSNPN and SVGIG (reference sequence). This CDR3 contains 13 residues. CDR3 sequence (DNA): TGTGCCTGGAGTGTACGAGGCACAGATACGCAGTATTTT. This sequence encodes CAWSVRGTDTQYF.

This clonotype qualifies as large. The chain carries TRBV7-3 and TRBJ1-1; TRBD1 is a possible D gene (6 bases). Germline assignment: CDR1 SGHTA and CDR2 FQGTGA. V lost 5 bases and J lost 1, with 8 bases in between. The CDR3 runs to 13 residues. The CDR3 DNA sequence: TGTGCCAGCAGCGAACAGGGGAACACTGAAGCTTTCTTT. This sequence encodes CASSEQGNTEAFF.

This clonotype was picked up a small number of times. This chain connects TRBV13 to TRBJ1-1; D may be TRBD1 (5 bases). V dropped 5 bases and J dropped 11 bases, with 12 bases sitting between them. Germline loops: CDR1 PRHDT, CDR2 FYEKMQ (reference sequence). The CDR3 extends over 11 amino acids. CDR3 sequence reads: CASSVQGSAFF. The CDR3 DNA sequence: TGTGCCAGCAGCGTCCAGGGTAGCGCTTTCTTT.

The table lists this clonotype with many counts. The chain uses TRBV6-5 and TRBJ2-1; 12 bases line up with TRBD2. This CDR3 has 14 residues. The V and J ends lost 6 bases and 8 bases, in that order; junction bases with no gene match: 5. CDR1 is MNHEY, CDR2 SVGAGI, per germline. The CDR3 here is CASSQTSGRDEQFF. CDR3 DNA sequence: TGTGCCAGCAGCCAGACTAGCGGGAGAGATGAGCAGTTCTTC.

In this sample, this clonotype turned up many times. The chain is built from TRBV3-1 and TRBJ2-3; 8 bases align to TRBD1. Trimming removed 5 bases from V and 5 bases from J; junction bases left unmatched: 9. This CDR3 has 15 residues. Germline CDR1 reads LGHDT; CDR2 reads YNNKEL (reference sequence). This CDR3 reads CASSTPGTGKDTQYF. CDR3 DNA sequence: TGTGCCAGCAGCACCCCCGGGACAGGAAAAGATACGCAGTATTTT.

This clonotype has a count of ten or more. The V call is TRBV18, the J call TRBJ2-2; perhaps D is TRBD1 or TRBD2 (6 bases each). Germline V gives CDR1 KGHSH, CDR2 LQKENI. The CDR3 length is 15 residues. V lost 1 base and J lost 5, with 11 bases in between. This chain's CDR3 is CASSPLTGRTGELFF. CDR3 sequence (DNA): TGTGCCAGCTCACCACTTACAGGGAGGACCGGGGAGCTGTTTTTT.

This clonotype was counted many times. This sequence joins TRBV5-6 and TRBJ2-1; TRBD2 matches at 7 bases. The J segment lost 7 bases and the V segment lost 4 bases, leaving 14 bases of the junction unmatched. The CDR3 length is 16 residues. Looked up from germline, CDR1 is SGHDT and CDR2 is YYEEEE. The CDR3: CASSLSRTRGTNEQFF. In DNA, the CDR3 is TGTGCCAGCAGCCTCTCGCGGACTAGAGGTACAAATGAGCAGTTCTTC.

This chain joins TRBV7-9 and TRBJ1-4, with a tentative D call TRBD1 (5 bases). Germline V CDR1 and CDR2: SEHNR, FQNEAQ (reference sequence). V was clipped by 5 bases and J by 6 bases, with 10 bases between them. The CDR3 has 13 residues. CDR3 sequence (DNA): TGTGCCAGCAGCCCGGCGACAGATGAAAAACTGTTTTTT. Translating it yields CASSPATDEKLFF. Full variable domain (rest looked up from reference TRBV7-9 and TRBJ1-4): DTGVSQNPRHKITKRGQNVTFRCDPISEHNRLYWYRQTLGQGPEFLTYFQNEAQLEKSRLLSDRFSAERPKGSFSTLEIQRTEQGDSAMYLCASSPATDEKLFFGSGTQLSVL.

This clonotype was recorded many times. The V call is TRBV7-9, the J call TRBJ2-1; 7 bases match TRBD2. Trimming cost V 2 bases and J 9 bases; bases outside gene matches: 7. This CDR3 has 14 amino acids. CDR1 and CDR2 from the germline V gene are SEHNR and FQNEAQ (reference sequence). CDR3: CASSLLLANLEQFF. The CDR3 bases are TGTGCCAGCAGCTTATTACTAGCGAATCTTGAGCAGTTCTTC.

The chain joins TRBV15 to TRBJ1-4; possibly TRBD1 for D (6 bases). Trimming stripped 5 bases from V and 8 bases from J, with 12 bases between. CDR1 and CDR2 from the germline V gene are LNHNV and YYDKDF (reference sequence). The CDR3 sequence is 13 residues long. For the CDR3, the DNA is TGTGCCACCAGCCCCAGGGGTGGAGAAAAACTGTTTTTT. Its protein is CATSPRGGEKLFF.

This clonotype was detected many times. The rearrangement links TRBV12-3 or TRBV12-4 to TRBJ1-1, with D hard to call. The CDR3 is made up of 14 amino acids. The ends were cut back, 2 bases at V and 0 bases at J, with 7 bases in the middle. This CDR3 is CASSLRTLNTEAFF. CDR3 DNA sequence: TGTGCCAGCAGTTTACGAACATTGAACACTGAAGCTTTCTTT.

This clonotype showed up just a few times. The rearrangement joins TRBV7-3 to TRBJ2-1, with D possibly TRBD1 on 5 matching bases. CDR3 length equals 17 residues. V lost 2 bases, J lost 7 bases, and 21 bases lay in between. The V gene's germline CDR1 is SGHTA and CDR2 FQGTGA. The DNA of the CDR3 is TGTGCCAGCAGCTTAGGGGCGGACCCCCACATCGGAAATGAGCAGTTCTTC. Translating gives CASSLGADPHIGNEQFF.

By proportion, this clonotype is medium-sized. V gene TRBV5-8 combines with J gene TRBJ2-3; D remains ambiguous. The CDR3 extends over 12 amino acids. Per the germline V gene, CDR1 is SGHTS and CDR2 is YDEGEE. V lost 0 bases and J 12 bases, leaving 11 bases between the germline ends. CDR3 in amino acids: CASSLVLESQYF. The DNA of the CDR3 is TGTGCCAGCAGCTTGGTCCTAGAAAGCCAGTATTTT.

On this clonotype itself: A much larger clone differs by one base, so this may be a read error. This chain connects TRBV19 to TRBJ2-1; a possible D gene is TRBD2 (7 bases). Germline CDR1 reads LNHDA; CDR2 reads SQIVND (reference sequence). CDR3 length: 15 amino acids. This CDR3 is CVSSMSGGPGYEQFF. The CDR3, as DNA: TGTGTCAGTAGTATGTCCGGGGGGCCGGGATATGAGCAGTTCTTC.

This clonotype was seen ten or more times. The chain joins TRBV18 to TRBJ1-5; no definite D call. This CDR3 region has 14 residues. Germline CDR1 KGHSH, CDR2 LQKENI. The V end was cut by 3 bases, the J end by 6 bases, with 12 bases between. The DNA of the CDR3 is TGTGCCAGCTCACCTCAGGCCGAAGTTCAGCCCCAGCATTTT. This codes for CASSPQAEVQPQHF.

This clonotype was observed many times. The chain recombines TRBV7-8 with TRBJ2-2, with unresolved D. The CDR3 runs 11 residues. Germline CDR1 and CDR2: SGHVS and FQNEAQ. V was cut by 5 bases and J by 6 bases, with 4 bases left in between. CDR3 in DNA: TGTGCCAGCAGCGGGTCCGGGGAGCTGTTTTTT. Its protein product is CASSGSGELFF. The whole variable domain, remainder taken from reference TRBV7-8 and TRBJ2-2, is GAGVSQSPRYKVAKRGQDVALRCDPISGHVSLFWYQQALGQGPEFLTYFQNEAQLDKSGLPSDRFFAERPEGSVSTLKIQRTQQEDSAVYLCASSGSGELFFGEGSRLTVL.

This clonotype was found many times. The DNA for the CDR3 is TGTGCCAGCAGCGAAACAGGGAACACTGAAGCTTTCTTT. It specifies CASSETGNTEAFF. The V and J genes are TRBV11-3 and TRBJ1-1; possibly TRBD1 for D (5 bases). V was cut by 5 bases and J by 1 base, with 8 bases left in between. The CDR3 has 13 amino acids. Germline assignment: CDR1 SGHNT and CDR2 YENEEA.

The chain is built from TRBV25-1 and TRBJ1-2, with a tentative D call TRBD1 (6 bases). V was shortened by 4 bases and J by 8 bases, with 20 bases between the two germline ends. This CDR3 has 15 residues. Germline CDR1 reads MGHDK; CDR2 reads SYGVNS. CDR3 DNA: TGTGCCAGCAGTGTGGAGGGGGAACTCCAGGCCGGCTACACCTTC. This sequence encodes CASSVEGELQAGYTF.

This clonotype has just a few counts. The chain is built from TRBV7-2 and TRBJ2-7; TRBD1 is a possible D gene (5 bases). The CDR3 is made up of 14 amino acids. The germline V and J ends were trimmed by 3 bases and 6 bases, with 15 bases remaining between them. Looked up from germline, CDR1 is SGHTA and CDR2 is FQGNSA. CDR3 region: CASSLERRVGEQYF. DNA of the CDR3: TGTGCCAGCAGCTTGGAGCGCAGGGTGGGCGAGCAGTACTTC.

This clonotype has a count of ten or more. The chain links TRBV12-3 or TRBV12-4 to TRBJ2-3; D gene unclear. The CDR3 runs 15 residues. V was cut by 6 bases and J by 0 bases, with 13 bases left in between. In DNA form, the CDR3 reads TGTGCCAGCAGCCCGGAACTGGGCAGCACAGATACGCAGTATTTT. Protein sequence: CASSPELGSTDTQYF.